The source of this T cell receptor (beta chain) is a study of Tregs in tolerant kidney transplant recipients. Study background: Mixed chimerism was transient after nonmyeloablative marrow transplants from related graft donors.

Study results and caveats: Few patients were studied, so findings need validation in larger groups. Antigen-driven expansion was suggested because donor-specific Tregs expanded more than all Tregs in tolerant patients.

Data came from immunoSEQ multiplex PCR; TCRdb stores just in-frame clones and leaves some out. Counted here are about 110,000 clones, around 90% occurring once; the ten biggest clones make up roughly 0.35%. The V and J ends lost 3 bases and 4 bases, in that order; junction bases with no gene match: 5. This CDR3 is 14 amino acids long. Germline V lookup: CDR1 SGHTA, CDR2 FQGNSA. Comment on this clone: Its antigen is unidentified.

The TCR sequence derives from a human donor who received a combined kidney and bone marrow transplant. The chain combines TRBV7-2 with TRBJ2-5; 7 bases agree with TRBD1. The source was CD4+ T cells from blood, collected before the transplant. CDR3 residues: CASSFGQARETQYF. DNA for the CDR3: TGTGCCAGCAGCTTCGGACAGGCACGAGAGACCCAGTACTTC.